The text below deals with one T cell receptor (beta chain). Its specificity is unknown. This specimen belongs to a study of cytotoxic CD8 clonotypes in ibrutinib-treated CLL. V was shortened by 6 bases and J by 7 bases, with 13 bases between the two germline ends. CDR3 size: 11 residues. Germline lookup yields CDR1 DFQATT and CDR2 SNEGSKA (reference sequence). Study conclusions and caveats: Patients had baseline clonality above age-matched healthy donors, and this clonality moved with circulating CD8+ T-cell counts.

The data were produced by immunoSEQ multiplex PCR, yet TCRdb's version contains in-frame clones alone and is incomplete. The data show around 60,000 clones, approximately 54% seen once. This sequence joins TRBV20-1 and TRBJ2-7; TRBD2 might be the D (5 bases). The TCR was taken from a human donor with chronic lymphocytic leukemia. The sequences come from PBMCs, collected after 12 months of ibrutinib treatment. CDR3 in amino acids: CSARTLLEQYF. Here the CDR3 DNA reads TGCAGTGCCCGGACTCTACTAGAGCAGTACTTC.